The text below deals with one T cell receptor (beta chain). Its target is not known. Produced via immunoSEQ multiplex PCR; TCRdb's table is partial and in-frame only. The sample consists of tens of thousands of clones, about 90% of them appearing once. These data come from a study of OX40 agonist ivuxolimab in advanced cancers. As for the study in general: Every patient in dose escalation had hepatocellular carcinoma, melanoma, renal cell or head and neck cancer. Broader study findings: Several nonresponders also turned out to have low normalized T-cell clonal expansion.

The CDR3 has 15 residues. Germline V lookup: CDR1 KGHSH, CDR2 LQKENI. V lost 6 bases and J 3 bases, leaving 17 bases between the germline ends. This receptor was taken from an adult with an advanced solid tumor such as melanoma, head and neck, liver or kidney cancer. The chain couples TRBV18 to TRBJ1-1; no definite D call. Sample: CD4+ or CD8+ T cells sorted from blood, taken in a trial of the OX40 agonist ivuxolimab. The DNA for the CDR3 is TGTGCCAGCTCCCCCTGGATCGGATGGGACACTGAAGCTTTCTTT. This codes for CASSPWIGWDTEAFF.